The next 3 T cell receptor beta chains were all read from a single sample in a study of blood T cell repertoires in COVID-19. Profiling relied on immunoSEQ multiplex PCR, and the TCRdb table lists in-frame clones only, not all of them. The sample has 350,000 to 500,000 clones, about 90% seen once. Sequencing input: peripheral blood. The receptors shown here come from a man between 18 and 35 years old with COVID-19, enrolled during active disease.

The CDR3 sequence is CASSVSGRTEAFF. The DNA for the CDR3 is TGTGCCAGCAGCGTGTCAGGGCGCACTGAAGCTTTCTTT. The rearrangement links TRBV9 to TRBJ1-1, with a possible D match to TRBD1 (5 bases). CDR3 size: 13 residues. Germline V CDR1 and CDR2: SGDLS, YYNGEE. V was pared by 2 bases and J by 4 bases, with 9 bases between.

V gene TRBV9 combines with J gene TRBJ2-1, with D possibly matching TRBD2 (6 bases). CDR1 SGDLS and CDR2 YYNGEE come from the germline V gene. The CDR3 runs to 14 residues. V was cut by 1 base and J by 7 bases, with 12 bases left in between. The CDR3 DNA is TGTGCCAGCAGCGTATTAGCGGAAGCAAATGAGCAGTTCTTC. Translation: CASSVLAEANEQFF.

The chain links TRBV6-5 to TRBJ1-3; D may be TRBD1 (6 bases). The CDR3 runs to 14 residues. In germline, CDR1 is MNHEY, CDR2 SVGAGI. V lost 6 bases to trimming and J lost 0 bases, with 9 bases between them. This CDR3 reads CASRGQISGNTIYF. The DNA of the CDR3 is TGTGCCAGCAGAGGACAGATCTCTGGAAACACCATATATTTT.